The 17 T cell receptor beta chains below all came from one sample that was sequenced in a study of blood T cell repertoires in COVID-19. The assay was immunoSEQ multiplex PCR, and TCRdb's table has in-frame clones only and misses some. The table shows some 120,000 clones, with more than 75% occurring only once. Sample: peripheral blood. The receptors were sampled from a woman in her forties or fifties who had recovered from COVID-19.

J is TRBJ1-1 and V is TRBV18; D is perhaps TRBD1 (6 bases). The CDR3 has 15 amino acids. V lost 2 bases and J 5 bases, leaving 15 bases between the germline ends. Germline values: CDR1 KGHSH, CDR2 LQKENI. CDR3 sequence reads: CASSPETGDGTEAFF. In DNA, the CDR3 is TGTGCCAGCTCACCAGAGACAGGAGACGGGACTGAAGCTTTCTTT.

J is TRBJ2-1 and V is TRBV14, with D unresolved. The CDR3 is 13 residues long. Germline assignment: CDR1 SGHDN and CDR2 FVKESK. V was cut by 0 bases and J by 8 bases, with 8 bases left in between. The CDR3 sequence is CASSQDLIDEQFF. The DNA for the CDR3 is TGTGCCAGCAGCCAAGATCTAATCGATGAGCAGTTCTTC.

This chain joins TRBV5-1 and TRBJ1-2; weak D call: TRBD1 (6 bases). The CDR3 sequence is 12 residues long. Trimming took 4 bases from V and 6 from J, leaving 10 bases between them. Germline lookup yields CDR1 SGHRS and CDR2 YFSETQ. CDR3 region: CASSSNRDGYTF. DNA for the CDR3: TGCGCCAGCAGCAGCAACAGGGATGGCTACACCTTC.

This chain's CDR3 is CASSFTEGGYTF. CDR3 in DNA: TGCGCCAGCAGCTTCACTGAGGGTGGCTACACCTTC. The gene calls are TRBV5-1 and TRBJ1-2; unclear D gene. CDR3 length equals 12 residues. Between the trimmed V and J ends, which lost 2 bases and 7 bases, there was a span of 9 bases. Looked up from germline, CDR1 is SGHRS and CDR2 is YFSETQ.

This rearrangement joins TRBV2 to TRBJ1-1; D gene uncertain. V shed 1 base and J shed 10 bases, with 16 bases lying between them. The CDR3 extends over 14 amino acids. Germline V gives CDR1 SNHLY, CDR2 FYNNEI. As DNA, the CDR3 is TGTGCCAGCAGTGAAGTGCCAGAAGAGAGAGGAGCTTTCTTT. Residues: CASSEVPEERGAFF. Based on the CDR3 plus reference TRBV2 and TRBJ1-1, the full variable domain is EPEVTQTPSHQVTQMGQEVILRCVPISNHLYFYWYRQILGQKVEFLVSFYNNEISEKSEIFDDQFSVERPDGSNFTLKIRSTKLEDSAMYFCASSEVPEERGAFFGQGTRLTVV.

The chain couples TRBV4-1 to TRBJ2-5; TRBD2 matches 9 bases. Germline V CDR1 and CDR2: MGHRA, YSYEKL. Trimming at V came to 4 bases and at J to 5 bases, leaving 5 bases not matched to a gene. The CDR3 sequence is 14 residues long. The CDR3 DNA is TGCGCCAGCAGCCTCGGACTAGCGAAGGAGACCCAGTACTTC. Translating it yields CASSLGLAKETQYF.

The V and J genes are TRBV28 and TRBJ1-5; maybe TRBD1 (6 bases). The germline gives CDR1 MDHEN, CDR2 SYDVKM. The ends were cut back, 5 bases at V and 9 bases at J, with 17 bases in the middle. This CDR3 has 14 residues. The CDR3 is CASSPRDIGMPQHF. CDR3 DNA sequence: TGTGCCAGCAGTCCCCGGGACATAGGAATGCCCCAGCATTTT.

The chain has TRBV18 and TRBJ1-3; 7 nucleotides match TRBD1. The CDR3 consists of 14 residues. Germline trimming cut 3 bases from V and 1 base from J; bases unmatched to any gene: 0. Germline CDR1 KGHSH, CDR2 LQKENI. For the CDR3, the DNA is TGTGCCAGCTCACCGGGACAGTCTGGAAACACCATATATTTT. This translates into CASSPGQSGNTIYF.

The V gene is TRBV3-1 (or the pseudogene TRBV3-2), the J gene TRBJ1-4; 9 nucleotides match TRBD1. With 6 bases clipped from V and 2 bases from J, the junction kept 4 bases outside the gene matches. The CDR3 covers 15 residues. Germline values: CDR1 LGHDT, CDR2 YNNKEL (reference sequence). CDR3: CASSRQGGTNEKLFF. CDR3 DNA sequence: TGTGCCAGCAGTCGACAGGGGGGGACTAATGAAAAACTGTTTTTT.

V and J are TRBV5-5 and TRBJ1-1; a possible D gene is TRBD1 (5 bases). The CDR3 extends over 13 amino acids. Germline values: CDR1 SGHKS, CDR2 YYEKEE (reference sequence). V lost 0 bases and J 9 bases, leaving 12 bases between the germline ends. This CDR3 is CASSLAQALKAFF. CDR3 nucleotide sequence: TGTGCCAGCAGCTTGGCACAGGCGCTGAAAGCTTTCTTT.

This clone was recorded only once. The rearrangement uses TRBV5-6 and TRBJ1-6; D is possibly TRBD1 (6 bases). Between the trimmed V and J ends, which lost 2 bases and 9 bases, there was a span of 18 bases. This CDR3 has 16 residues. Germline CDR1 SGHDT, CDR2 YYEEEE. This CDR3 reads CASSLKQGASGSPLHF. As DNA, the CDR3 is TGTGCCAGCAGCTTAAAACAGGGAGCTTCTGGTTCACCCCTCCACTTT.

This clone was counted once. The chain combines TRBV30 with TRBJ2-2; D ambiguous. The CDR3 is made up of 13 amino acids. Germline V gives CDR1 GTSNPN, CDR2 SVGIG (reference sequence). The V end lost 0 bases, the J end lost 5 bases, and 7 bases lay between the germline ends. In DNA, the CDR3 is TGTGCCTGGAGTGTAAGTCGGACCGGGGAGCTGTTTTTT. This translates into CAWSVSRTGELFF.

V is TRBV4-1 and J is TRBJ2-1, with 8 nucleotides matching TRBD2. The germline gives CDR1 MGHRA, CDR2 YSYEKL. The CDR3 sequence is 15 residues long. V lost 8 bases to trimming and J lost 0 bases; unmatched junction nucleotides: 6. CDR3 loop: CASRDRGGSYNEQFF. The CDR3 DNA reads TGCGCCAGCCGCGATCGGGGGGGCTCCTACAATGAGCAGTTCTTC.

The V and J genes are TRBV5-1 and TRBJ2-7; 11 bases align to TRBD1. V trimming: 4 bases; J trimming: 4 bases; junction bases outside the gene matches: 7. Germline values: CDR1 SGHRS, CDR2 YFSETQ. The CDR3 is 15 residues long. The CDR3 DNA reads TGCGCCAGCAGCCTTCGGACAGGGGGCGGTTACGAGCAGTACTTC. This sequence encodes CASSLRTGGGYEQYF. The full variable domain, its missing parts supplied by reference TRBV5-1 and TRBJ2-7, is KAGVTQTPRYLIKTRGQQVTLSCSPISGHRSVSWYQQTPGQGLQFLFEYFSETQRNKGNFPGRFSGRQFSNSRSEMNVSTLELGDSALYLCASSLRTGGGYEQYFGPGTRLTVT.

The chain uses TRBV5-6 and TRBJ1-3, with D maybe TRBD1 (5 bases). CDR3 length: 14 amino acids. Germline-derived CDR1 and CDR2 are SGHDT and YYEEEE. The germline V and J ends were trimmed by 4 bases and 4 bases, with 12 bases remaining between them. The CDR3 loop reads CASSTGMPGNTIYF. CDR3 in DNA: TGTGCCAGCAGCACAGGAATGCCGGGAAACACCATATATTTT.

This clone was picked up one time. The CDR3 here is CASSRGLLREQYF. The DNA of the CDR3 is TGTGCCAGCAGCCGGGGACTTCTGCGCGAGCAGTACTTC. The V and J genes are TRBV3-1 (or the pseudogene TRBV3-2) and TRBJ2-7; possibly TRBD2 for D (6 bases). The germline CDR1 and CDR2 sequences are LGHDT and YNNKEL (reference sequence). The CDR3 runs to 13 residues. V lost 4 bases, J lost 6 bases, and 13 bases lay in between.

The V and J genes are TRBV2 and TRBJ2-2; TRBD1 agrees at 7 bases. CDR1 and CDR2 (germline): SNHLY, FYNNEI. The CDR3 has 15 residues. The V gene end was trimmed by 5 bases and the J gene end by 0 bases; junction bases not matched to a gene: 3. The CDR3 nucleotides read TGTGCCAGCAGTTGGACAGGATCGAACACCGGGGAGCTGTTTTTT. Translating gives CASSWTGSNTGELFF.